The 6 T cell receptor beta chains reported below all come from one sample, sequenced in a study of blood T cell repertoires in COVID-19. Profiling relied on immunoSEQ multiplex PCR, and the TCRdb table lists in-frame clones only, not all of them. Among over 150,000 clones listed, roughly nine tenths were seen once. The specimen sequenced was peripheral blood. These receptor sequences come from a man in his fifties or sixties with acute or convalescent COVID-19.

The J gene is TRBJ2-2, the V gene TRBV3-1 (or the pseudogene TRBV3-2), with D maybe TRBD1 (6 bases). Per the germline V gene, CDR1 is LGHDT and CDR2 is YNNKEL (reference sequence). The ends were cut back, 4 bases at V and 0 bases at J, with 15 bases in the middle. The CDR3 covers 17 residues. The CDR3 is CASSLEYRVPNTGELFF. CDR3 sequence (DNA): TGTGCCAGCAGCCTCGAATACAGGGTTCCGAACACCGGGGAGCTGTTTTTT.

This clone was counted a single time. This rearrangement joins TRBV19 to TRBJ2-1, with D possibly TRBD1 on 5 matching bases. The CDR3 is made up of 21 amino acids. In germline, CDR1 is LNHDA, CDR2 SQIVND (reference sequence). Trimming stripped 6 bases from V and 0 bases from J, with 30 bases between. The CDR3 loop reads CASSPSGGGRASVGSYNEQFF. The CDR3 region has the DNA TGTGCCAGTAGCCCCTCGGGCGGTGGCAGGGCCTCTGTCGGCTCCTACAATGAGCAGTTCTTC.

V is TRBV28 and J is TRBJ1-2, with 12 positions matching TRBD1. Germline CDR1 reads MDHEN; CDR2 reads SYDVKM. The CDR3 has 14 amino acids. J was trimmed by 8 bases and V by 7 bases; bases with no gene match: 8. The CDR3 spells CASIPGQGASGYTF. The CDR3 DNA is TGTGCCAGCATACCGGGACAGGGGGCGTCGGGCTACACCTTC.

For this clone: Other DNA sequences in this sample translate to the same CDR3. The genes are TRBV5-1 and TRBJ2-2; 9 bases map to TRBD1. CDR3 size: 15 residues. Germline lookup yields CDR1 SGHRS and CDR2 YFSETQ. V was pared by 3 bases and J by 5 bases, with 5 bases of the junction left unmatched. In DNA, the CDR3 is TGCGCCAGCAGCTCGGGACAGGGAGGGACCGGGGAGCTGTTTTTT. This gives the protein CASSSGQGGTGELFF.

The rearrangement joins TRBV27 to TRBJ1-1, with 9 bases identical to TRBD1. The CDR3 loop spans 16 amino acids. Germline V gene data show CDR1 as MNHEY and CDR2 as SMNVEV (reference sequence). V shed 4 bases, J shed 7 bases, and the junction held 13 bases outside the gene matches. CDR3 sequence: CASSSPPGTGTHEAFF. The CDR3 DNA is TGTGCCAGCAGTTCCCCTCCGGGGACAGGGACCCATGAAGCTTTCTTT.

V and J are TRBV2 and TRBJ2-1; D unclear. This CDR3 comprises 14 residues. V gave up 4 bases and J gave up 4 bases, with 11 bases separating them. CDR1 is SNHLY and CDR2 is FYNNEI in the germline V gene. CDR3 region: CASSVGEEYNEQFF. CDR3 nucleotides: TGTGCCAGCAGTGTCGGCGAGGAATACAATGAGCAGTTCTTC.